Given below is one TCR beta chain in context. Original processing methods: Estimates of nucleated cell counts were drawn from the amplification of reference gene primers. Data came from immunoSEQ multiplex PCR; TCRdb stores just in-frame clones and leaves some out. For V, J and clone size, that table is used; D and trimming come from the DNA. This table has more than 65,000 clones, around nine tenths appearing once. The record originates from a study of blood T cell repertoires in COVID-19. Across the study: Samples taken during acute and convalescent COVID-19 were collected in the United States, Italy and Spain. Sources were T cells, B-cell-depleted T cells, or PBMCs; the material itself was cDNA or gDNA.

Between the trimmed V and J ends, which lost 3 bases and 0 bases, there was a span of 7 bases. This CDR3 is built from 14 residues. Germline CDR1 and CDR2: SEHNR and FQNEAQ (reference sequence). V is TRBV7-9 and J is TRBJ2-3; D not certain. This sequence originates from a human donor in a cohort sampled during active COVID-19. Sequenced material: peripheral blood. The CDR3 loop reads CASSFLTSTDTQYF. DNA for the CDR3: TGTGCCAGCAGCTTCCTAACTAGCACAGATACGCAGTATTTT. The variable domain in full, completed from reference TRBV7-9 and TRBJ2-3, reads DTGVSQNPRHKITKRGQNVTFRCDPISEHNRLYWYRQTLGQGPEFLTYFQNEAQLEKSRLLSDRFSAERPKGSFSTLEIQRTEQGDSAMYLCASSFLTSTDTQYFGPGTRLTVL.